One and the same sample provided the 24 T cell receptor beta chains below, sequenced in a study of shared clonotypes between healthy human individuals. The assay was immunoSEQ multiplex PCR, and TCRdb's table has in-frame clones only and misses some. The repertoire has about 2.4 million clones, 93% of them found once; the top ten carry 0.35% to 0.45%. The sequenced sample was naive CD4+ T cells from PBMCs. Subset reported: CD45RA+ positively selected. The receptors were gathered from a man younger than 35 in good health. Some clones in this sample may be carry-over from other donors' samples.

The rearrangement joins TRBV29-1 to TRBJ2-1; 7 nucleotides agree with TRBD2. CDR1 SQVTM and CDR2 ANQGSEA come from the germline V gene. CDR3 length: 13 residues. Germline trimming cut 6 bases from V and 2 bases from J; bases unmatched to any gene: 4. The CDR3 here is CSVLAVTYNEQFF. CDR3 nucleotides: TGCAGCGTCCTAGCGGTAACCTACAATGAGCAGTTCTTC.

The chain links TRBV28 to TRBJ2-1, with 10 bases lining up with TRBD1. The CDR3 extends over 14 amino acids. From germline, CDR1 is MDHEN and CDR2 SYDVKM. V lost 8 bases and J lost 2; bases outside the gene matches: 3. CDR3 in amino acids: CASATGGPYNEQFF. The CDR3 nucleotides are TGTGCCAGCGCGACAGGGGGCCCCTACAATGAGCAGTTCTTC.

Comment on this clone: Additional DNA sequences in this sample encode the identical CDR3. The chain couples TRBV5-4 to TRBJ1-3; TRBD1 might be the D (6 bases). Trimming removed 4 bases at V and 3 bases at J, with 14 bases between. The V gene's germline CDR1 is SGHNT and CDR2 YYREEE (reference sequence). There are 15 residues in the CDR3. CDR3 nucleotide sequence: TGTGCCAGCAGCCCGCCGGGGGCAAGTGGAAACACCATATATTTT. Residues: CASSPPGASGNTIYF.

The V and J genes are TRBV28 and TRBJ1-5; D unclear. Germline-derived CDR1 and CDR2 are MDHEN and SYDVKM. The length of the CDR3 is 15 residues. The V and J ends lost 2 bases and 3 bases respectively, with 11 bases between them. CDR3 nucleotide sequence: TGTGCCAGCAGTTTAAACGACGGAGTCAATCAGCCCCAGCATTTT. This sequence encodes CASSLNDGVNQPQHF.

The chain couples TRBV10-3 to TRBJ1-1; D ambiguous. The V and J ends lost 0 bases and 1 base respectively, with 15 bases between them. The CDR3 consists of 17 residues. Germline values: CDR1 ENHRY, CDR2 SYGVKD. CDR3 protein: CAISESSIWGRNTEAFF. DNA for the CDR3: TGTGCCATCAGTGAGTCTTCGATCTGGGGAAGGAACACTGAAGCTTTCTTT.

This chain links TRBV5-1 with TRBJ2-3; TRBD1 matches 8 bases. Trimming took 0 bases from V and 4 from J; bases not matched to a gene: 4. Germline V gene sequence: CDR1 SGHRS, CDR2 YFSETQ. The CDR3 runs to 15 residues. The CDR3 DNA is TGCGCCAGCAGCTTGGGCAGGGGGCGCGCAGATACGCAGTATTTT. It yields the protein CASSLGRGRADTQYF. The variable domain in full, with the rest retrieved from reference TRBV5-1 and TRBJ2-3, is KAGVTQTPRYLIKTRGQQVTLSCSPISGHRSVSWYQQTPGQGLQFLFEYFSETQRNKGNFPGRFSGRQFSNSRSEMNVSTLELGDSALYLCASSLGRGRADTQYFGPGTRLTVL.

The chain has TRBV6-4 and TRBJ2-3; possibly TRBD2 for D (5 bases). This CDR3 comprises 13 residues. V dropped 4 bases and J dropped 4 bases, with 9 bases sitting between them. CDR1 and CDR2 from the germline V gene are MRHNA and SNTAGT. The CDR3 DNA reads TGTGCCAGCAGTGGGGAGTTAGCAGATACGCAGTATTTT. This translates into CASSGELADTQYF.

The chain is built from TRBV4-2 and TRBJ2-7; D gene ambiguous. This CDR3 has 15 amino acids. With 2 bases removed from V and 7 bases from J, the gap between germline ends came to 18 bases. Germline V gene data show CDR1 as LGHNA and CDR2 as YNFKEQ. The CDR3 spells CASSQLLRASVEQYF. The CDR3 DNA reads TGTGCCAGCAGCCAACTCCTAAGGGCAAGCGTGGAGCAGTACTTC.

This clone was counted only a few times. Different DNA sequences within this sample yield the same CDR3. V gene TRBV6-5 combines with J gene TRBJ1-1; D may be TRBD1 (5 bases). The CDR3 runs to 14 residues. Germline CDR1 is MNHEY and CDR2 is SVGAGI. V dropped 3 bases and J dropped 4 bases, with 12 bases sitting between them. CDR3 bases: TGTGCCAGCAGTTATAGTTCGGGGGGCACTGAAGCTTTCTTT. Translation gives CASSYSSGGTEAFF.

The chain has TRBV14 and TRBJ1-5; TRBD1 agrees at 8 bases. Germline V gene data show CDR1 as SGHDN and CDR2 as FVKESK. The V segment lost 4 bases and the J segment 7 bases; nucleotides outside the gene matches: 6. This CDR3 has 14 amino acids. Here the CDR3 DNA reads TGTGCCAGCAGCCCCTCGACAGGGGACCAGCCCCAGCATTTT. Translation: CASSPSTGDQPQHF.

V gene TRBV5-1 combines with J gene TRBJ2-7; 8 bases map to TRBD1. Germline trimming cut 1 base from V and 5 bases from J; bases unmatched to any gene: 5. The germline CDR1 and CDR2 sequences are SGHRS and YFSETQ. This CDR3 is built from 14 residues. The CDR3 here is CASSLNQGADEQYF. The CDR3, as DNA: TGCGCCAGCAGCTTGAACCAGGGGGCAGACGAGCAGTACTTC.

In DNA, the CDR3 is TGTGCCAGCACCCAATGGGGACCGTACGAGCAGTACTTC. Its translation: CASTQWGPYEQYF. The chain couples TRBV6-5 to TRBJ2-7, with D tentatively TRBD1 or TRBD2 (5 bases each). V lost 7 bases, J lost 4 bases, and 14 bases lay in between. Germline V gives CDR1 MNHEY, CDR2 SVGAGI. CDR3 size: 13 residues.

The rearrangement uses TRBV18 and TRBJ2-2; D gene ambiguous. V dropped 2 bases and J dropped 1 base, with 8 bases sitting between them. The germline CDR1 and CDR2 sequences are KGHSH and LQKENI. This CDR3 is 15 amino acids long. The CDR3 nucleotides are TGTGCCAGCTCACCATTCCAGCGGAACACCGGGGAGCTGTTTTTT. Translation gives CASSPFQRNTGELFF.

This clone was seen a single time. The identical CDR3 is also encoded by other nucleotide sequences in the sample. The J gene is TRBJ2-3, the V gene TRBV7-2; possible D gene TRBD1, 5 bases. CDR3 length: 14 residues. Deletions cut 2 bases from V and 3 bases from J, with 9 bases between. CDR1 is SGHTA and CDR2 is FQGNSA in the germline V gene. The CDR3 DNA reads TGTGCCAGCAGCTTAACAGGCGGAACAGATACGCAGTATTTT. As protein: CASSLTGGTDTQYF.

The chain couples TRBV21-1 to TRBJ1-4; TRBD1 is taken as the D call from the table, unchecked against the DNA. TRBV21-1 is marked as a pseudogene. This CDR3 region has 16 residues. Written as DNA, the CDR3 is TGTGCCAGCAGCAAAAGCGACAGGGTGGGGGTGAGGGAACTGTTTTTT. This translates into CASSKSDRVGVRELFF.

The chain links TRBV7-9 to TRBJ2-2; D perhaps matches TRBD2 (6 bases). Germline V gives CDR1 SEHNR, CDR2 FQNEAQ (reference sequence). The V gene lost 1 base and the J gene lost 4 bases, with 13 bases spanning the gap. CDR3 size: 16 residues. The DNA for the CDR3 is TGTGCCAGCAGCTTAGGGAGGGGCCGCACCACCGGGGAGCTGTTTTTT. Protein: CASSLGRGRTTGELFF.

Turning to this clone: This may be a read error: a much more frequent sequence differs by one nucleotide. This sample also contains other DNA sequences that code for the same CDR3. The rearrangement uses TRBV5-1 and TRBJ1-1; D is undetermined. Germline loops: CDR1 SGHRS, CDR2 YFSETQ. The CDR3 totals 13 residues. In nucleotides, the CDR3 is TGCGCCAGCAGCTTGGGGGTGAATACTGAAGCTTTCTTT. Translating gives CASSLGVNTEAFF.

The chain links TRBV5-8 to TRBJ2-1; no reliable D call. The CDR3 spans 16 residues. From germline, CDR1 is SGHTS and CDR2 YDEGEE. V lost 4 bases and J lost 4, with 18 bases in between. The CDR3 loop reads CASSELLRWSYNEQFF. The DNA for the CDR3 is TGTGCCAGCAGCGAGCTCCTGCGCTGGTCGTACAATGAGCAGTTCTTC.

The gene calls are TRBV6-4 and TRBJ2-5, with 10 bases matching TRBD2. The CDR3 length is 15 residues. Looked up from germline, CDR1 is MRHNA and CDR2 is SNTAGT. V was clipped by 6 bases and J by 7 bases; unmatched bases: 11. The CDR3 DNA reads TGTGCCAGCAGCCCACTAGCGGGGCCCGTAGGGACCCAGTACTTC. Amino acids: CASSPLAGPVGTQYF.

This clone showed up just once. The V and J genes are TRBV6-4 and TRBJ2-2, with TRBD1 matching over 8 bases. The CDR3 is 16 residues long. The germline V gene encodes CDR1 MRHNA and CDR2 SNTAGT. J gave up 5 bases and V 6 bases, and 11 bases lay outside the gene matches. The CDR3 loop is CASSPRDRGGTGELFF. CDR3 in DNA: TGTGCCAGCAGCCCCCGAGACAGGGGTGGGACCGGGGAGCTGTTTTTT.

The rearrangement joins TRBV25-1 to TRBJ2-2, with a weak D call TRBD2 (6 bases). Per germline, CDR1 MGHDK and CDR2 SYGVNS. Trimming took off 6 bases at V and 5 bases at J, with 10 bases between the two ends. The CDR3 contains 13 residues. CDR3 sequence (DNA): TGTGCCAGCAGCGAGGGAGGTACCGGGGAGCTGTTTTTT. Its protein product is CASSEGGTGELFF.

The V and J genes are TRBV18 and TRBJ1-3; D unclear. The CDR3 contains 14 residues. CDR1 and CDR2 (germline): KGHSH, LQKENI. With 4 bases removed from V and 4 bases from J, the gap between germline ends came to 11 bases. Here the CDR3 DNA reads TGTGCCAGCTCACGGGAAGCAGCCGGAAACACCATATATTTT. Translation gives CASSREAAGNTIYF.

This clone was observed a single time. The V call is TRBV5-6, the J call TRBJ2-7; D gene unclear. Trimming stripped 0 bases from V and 4 bases from J, with 5 bases between. The CDR3 contains 12 residues. In germline, CDR1 is SGHDT, CDR2 YYEEEE. CDR3 sequence: CASSLARYEQYF. The CDR3 DNA sequence: TGTGCCAGCAGCTTGGCCCGGTACGAGCAGTACTTC.

In nucleotides, the CDR3 is TGTGCCAGCAGCCGTTTGGGGTGGGAGAACACTGAAGCTTTCTTT. It translates to CASSRLGWENTEAFF. V gene TRBV7-2 combines with J gene TRBJ1-1; D not resolved. Germline-derived CDR1 and CDR2 are SGHTA and FQGNSA. This CDR3 comprises 15 residues. V lost 5 bases and J 1 base, leaving 14 bases between the germline ends.